The text below deals with one T cell receptor (beta chain). Authors' analysis steps: The assay estimated nucleated cells by amplifying reference gene primers. TCRdb keeps only in-frame clones here, not all; method: immunoSEQ multiplex PCR. V and J calls and clone size are those listed in that table; D and trimming were worked out from the DNA. In the table there are about 130,000 clones, over 75% of which are singletons. These data are taken from a study of blood T cell repertoires in COVID-19. Study background: Samples representing acute and convalescent COVID-19 were sourced from the United States, Italy and Spain. The cDNA or gDNA used as material had been derived from T cells, B-cell-depleted T cells, or PBMCs.

The clonotype comes from a human donor in a cohort sampled during active COVID-19. Sequenced sample: peripheral blood.

The chain's CDR3 is CASSFSGGEQFF. In nucleotides, the CDR3 is TGTGCCAGCAGTTTTAGCGGGGGCGAGCAGTTCTTC. This rearrangement joins TRBV12-3 or TRBV12-4 to TRBJ2-1; 9 positions agree with TRBD2. V was clipped by 3 bases and J by 10 bases; unmatched bases: 1. The CDR3 runs 12 residues.